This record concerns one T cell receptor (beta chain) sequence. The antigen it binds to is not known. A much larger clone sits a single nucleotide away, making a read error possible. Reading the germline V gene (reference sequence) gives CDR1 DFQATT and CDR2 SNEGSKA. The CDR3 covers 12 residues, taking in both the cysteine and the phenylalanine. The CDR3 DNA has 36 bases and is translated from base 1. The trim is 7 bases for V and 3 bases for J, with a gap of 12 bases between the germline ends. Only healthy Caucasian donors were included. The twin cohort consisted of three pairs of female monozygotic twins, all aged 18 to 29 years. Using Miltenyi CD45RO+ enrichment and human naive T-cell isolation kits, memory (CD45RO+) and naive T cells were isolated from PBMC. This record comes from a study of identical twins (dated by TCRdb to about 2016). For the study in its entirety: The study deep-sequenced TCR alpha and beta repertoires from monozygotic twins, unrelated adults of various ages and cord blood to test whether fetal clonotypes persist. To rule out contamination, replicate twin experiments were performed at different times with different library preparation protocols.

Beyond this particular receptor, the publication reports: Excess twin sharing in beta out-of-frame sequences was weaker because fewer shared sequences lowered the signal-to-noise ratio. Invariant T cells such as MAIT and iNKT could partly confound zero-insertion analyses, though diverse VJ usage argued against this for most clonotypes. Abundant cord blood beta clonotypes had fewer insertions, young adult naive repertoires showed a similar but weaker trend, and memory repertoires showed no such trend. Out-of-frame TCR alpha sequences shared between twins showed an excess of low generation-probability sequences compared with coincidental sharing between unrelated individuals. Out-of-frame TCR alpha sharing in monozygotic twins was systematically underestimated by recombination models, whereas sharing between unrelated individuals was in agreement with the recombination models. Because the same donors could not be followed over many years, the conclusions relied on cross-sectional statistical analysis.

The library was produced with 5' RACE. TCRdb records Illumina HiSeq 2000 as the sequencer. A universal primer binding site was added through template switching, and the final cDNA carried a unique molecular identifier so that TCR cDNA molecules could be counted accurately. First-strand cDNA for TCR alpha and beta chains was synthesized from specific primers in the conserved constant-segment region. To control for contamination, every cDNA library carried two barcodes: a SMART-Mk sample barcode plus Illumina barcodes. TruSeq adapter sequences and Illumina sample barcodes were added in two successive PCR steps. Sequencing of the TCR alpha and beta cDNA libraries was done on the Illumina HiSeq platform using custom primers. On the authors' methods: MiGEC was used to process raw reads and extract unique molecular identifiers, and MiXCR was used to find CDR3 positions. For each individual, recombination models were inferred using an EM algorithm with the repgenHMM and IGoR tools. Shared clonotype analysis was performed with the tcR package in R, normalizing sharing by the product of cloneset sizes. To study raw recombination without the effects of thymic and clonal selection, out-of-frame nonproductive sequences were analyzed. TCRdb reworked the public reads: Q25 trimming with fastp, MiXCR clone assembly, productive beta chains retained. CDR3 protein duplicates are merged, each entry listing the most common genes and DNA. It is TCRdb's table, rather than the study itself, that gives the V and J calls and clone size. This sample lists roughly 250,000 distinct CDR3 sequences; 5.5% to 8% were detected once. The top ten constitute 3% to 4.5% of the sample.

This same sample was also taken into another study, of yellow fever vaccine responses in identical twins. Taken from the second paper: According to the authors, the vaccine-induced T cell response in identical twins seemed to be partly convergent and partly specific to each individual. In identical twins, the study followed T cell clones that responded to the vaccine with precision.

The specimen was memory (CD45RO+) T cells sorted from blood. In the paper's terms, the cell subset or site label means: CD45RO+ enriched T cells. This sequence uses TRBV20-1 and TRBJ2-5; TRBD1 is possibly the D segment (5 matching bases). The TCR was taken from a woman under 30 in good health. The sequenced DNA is TGCAGTGGACCTAAGGGGAAAGAGACCCAGTACTTC. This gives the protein CSGPKGKETQYF.